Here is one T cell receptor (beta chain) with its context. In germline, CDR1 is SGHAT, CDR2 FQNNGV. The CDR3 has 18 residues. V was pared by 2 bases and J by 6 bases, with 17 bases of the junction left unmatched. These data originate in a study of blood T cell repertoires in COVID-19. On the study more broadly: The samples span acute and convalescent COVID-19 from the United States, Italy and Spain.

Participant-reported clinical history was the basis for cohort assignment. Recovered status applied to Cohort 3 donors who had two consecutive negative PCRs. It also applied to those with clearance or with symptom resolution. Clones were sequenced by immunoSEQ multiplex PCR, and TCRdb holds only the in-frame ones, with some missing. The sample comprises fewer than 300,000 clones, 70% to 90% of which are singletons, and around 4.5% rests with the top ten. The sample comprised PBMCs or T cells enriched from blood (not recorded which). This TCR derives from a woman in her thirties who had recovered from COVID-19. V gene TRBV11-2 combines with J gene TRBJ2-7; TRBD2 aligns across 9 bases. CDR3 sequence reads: CASSLWYVRNSGRVEQYF. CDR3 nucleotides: TGTGCCAGCAGCTTATGGTACGTGAGGAATAGCGGGAGAGTCGAGCAGTACTTC.